This paragraph covers one T cell receptor beta chain sequence. The antigen is undetermined. CDR3 size: 17 residues. Per germline, CDR1 MDHEN and CDR2 SYDVKM. V gave up 5 bases and J gave up 3 bases; unmatched junction bases: 5. Purity of each sorted population was above 98%. The data are from a study of beta chain features in type 1 diabetes. Study overall: Regarding age, gender and cell yields, patients proved similar to healthy donors.

The investigators reverse transcribed all of the isolated RNA, so they sequenced expressed TCRB transcripts. TCRdb keeps only in-frame clones here, not all; method: immunoSEQ multiplex PCR. The sample holds some 250,000 clones, about 25% seen once. Study findings and constraints: Patients with Type 1 diabetes showed moderately but significantly shorter TCRB CDR3s in all four CD4+ subsets. Type 1 diabetes patients showed fewer insertions and more deletions at VDJ junctions.

This TCR was sampled from a man aged 25 to 45 in good health. The chain carries TRBV28 and TRBJ2-1, with 15 bases fitting TRBD2. Sequenced input: central memory CD4+ T cells from blood. The CDR3 region is CASSPSGLAGGYNEQFF. CDR3 coding DNA: TGTGCCAGCAGTCCATCGGGACTAGCGGGAGGCTACAATGAGCAGTTCTTC. The variable domain in full, completed from reference TRBV28 and TRBJ2-1, reads DVKVTQSSRYLVKRTGEKVFLECVQDMDHENMFWYRQDPGLGLRLIYFSYDVKMKEKGDIPEGYSVSREKKERFSLILESASTNQTSMYLCASSPSGLAGGYNEQFFGPGTRLTVL.